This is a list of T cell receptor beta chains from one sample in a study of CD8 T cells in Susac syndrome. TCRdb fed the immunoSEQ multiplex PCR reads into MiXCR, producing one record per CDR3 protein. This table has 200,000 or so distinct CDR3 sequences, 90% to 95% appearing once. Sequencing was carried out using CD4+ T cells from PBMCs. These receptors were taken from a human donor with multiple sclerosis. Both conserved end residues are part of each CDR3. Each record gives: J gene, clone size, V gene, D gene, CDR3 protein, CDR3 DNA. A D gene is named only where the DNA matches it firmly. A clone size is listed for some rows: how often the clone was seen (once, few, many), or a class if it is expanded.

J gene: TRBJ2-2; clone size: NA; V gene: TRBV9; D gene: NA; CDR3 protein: CASSAMGLGGTGELFF; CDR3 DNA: TGTGCCAGCAGCGCCATGGGGCTGGGAGGAACCGGGGAGCTGTTTTTT
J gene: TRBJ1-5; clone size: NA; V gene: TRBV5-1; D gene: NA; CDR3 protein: CASSFDGEANQPQHF; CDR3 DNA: TGCGCCAGCAGCTTCGACGGGGAGGCTAATCAGCCCCAGCATTTT
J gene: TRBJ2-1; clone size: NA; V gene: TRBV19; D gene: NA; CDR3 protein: CASSIGASSYNEQFF; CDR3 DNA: TGTGCCAGTAGTATAGGGGCGAGCTCCTACAATGAGCAGTTCTTC
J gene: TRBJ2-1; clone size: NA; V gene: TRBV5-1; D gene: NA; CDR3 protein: CASTWGFSSYNEQFF; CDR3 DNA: TGCGCCAGCACCTGGGGCTTTAGCTCCTACAATGAGCAGTTCTTC
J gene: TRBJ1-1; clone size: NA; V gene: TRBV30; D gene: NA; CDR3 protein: CAWTTARGTEAFF; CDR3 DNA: TGTGCCTGGACTACCGCTCGGGGAACTGAAGCTTTCTTT
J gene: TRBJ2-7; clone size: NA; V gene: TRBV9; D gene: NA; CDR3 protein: CASSLTPGAHEQYF; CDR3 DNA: TGTGCCAGCAGCTTAACGCCAGGGGCCCACGAGCAGTACTTC
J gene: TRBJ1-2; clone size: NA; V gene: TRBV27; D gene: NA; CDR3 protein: CASSSNREGNYGYTF; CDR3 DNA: TGTGCCAGCAGTTCCAACAGGGAGGGTAACTATGGCTACACCTTC
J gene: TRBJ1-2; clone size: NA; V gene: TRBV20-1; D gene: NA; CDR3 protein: CSARDVEYPYGYTF; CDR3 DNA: TGCAGTGCTAGAGATGTCGAGTACCCCTATGGCTACACCTTC
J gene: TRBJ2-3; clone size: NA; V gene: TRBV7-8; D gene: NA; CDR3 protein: CASLRDLQGTQYF; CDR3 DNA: TGTGCCAGCTTGCGGGACCTACAGGGGACGCAGTATTTT
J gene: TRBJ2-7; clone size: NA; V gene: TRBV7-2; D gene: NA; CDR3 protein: CASSFPAIYTYEQYF; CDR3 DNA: TGTGCCAGCAGCTTCCCAGCGATATACACGTACGAGCAGTACTTC
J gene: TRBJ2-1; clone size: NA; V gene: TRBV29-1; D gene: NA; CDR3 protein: CSTGHLVDNEQFF; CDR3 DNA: TGCAGCACCGGACACCTGGTTGACAATGAGCAGTTCTTC
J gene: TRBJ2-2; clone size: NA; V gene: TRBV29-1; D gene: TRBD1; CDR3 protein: CSVEQGAEKSGELFF; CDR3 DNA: TGCAGCGTCGAACAGGGGGCGGAAAAGTCGGGGGAGCTGTTTTTT
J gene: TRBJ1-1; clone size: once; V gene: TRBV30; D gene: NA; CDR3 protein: CACPQGGVGNTEAFF; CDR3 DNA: TGTGCCTGCCCTCAAGGCGGGGTAGGGAACACTGAAGCTTTCTTT
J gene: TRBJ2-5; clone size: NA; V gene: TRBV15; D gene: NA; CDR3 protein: CATKQGLEESTQYF; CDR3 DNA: TGTGCCACCAAGCAAGGACTGGAAGAGTCGACCCAGTACTTC
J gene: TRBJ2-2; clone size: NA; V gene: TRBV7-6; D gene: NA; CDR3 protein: CASSLAGRPGELFF; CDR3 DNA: TGTGCCAGCAGCTTAGCGGGAAGGCCCGGGGAGCTGTTTTTT
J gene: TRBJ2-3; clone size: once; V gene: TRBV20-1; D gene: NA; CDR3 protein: CSAAPSLDTQYF; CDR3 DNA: TGCAGTGCAGCGCCGTCGCTCGATACGCAGTATTTT
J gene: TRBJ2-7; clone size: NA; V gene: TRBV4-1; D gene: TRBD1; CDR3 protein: CASSHRQGPDYEQYF; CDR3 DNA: TGCGCCAGCAGCCACAGACAGGGTCCCGACTACGAGCAGTACTTC
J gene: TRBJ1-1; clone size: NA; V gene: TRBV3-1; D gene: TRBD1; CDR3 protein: CASSAQGANTEAFF; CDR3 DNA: TGTGCCAGCAGCGCACAGGGGGCGAACACTGAAGCTTTCTTT
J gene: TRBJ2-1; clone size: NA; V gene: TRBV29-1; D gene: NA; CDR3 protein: CSVPAWAGDNEQFF; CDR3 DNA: TGCAGCGTGCCCGCCTGGGCTGGGGACAATGAGCAGTTCTTC
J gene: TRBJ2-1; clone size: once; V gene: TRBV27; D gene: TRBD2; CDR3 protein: CASKSSGFSYNEQFF; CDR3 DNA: TGTGCCAGCAAGAGTAGCGGGTTCTCCTACAATGAGCAGTTCTTC
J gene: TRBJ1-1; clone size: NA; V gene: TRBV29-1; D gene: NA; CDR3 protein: CSVVPVNTEAFF; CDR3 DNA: TGCAGCGTTGTTCCCGTAAACACTGAAGCTTTCTTT
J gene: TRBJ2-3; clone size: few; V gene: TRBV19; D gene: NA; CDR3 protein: CASSMGPADTQYF; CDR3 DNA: TGTGCCAGTAGTATGGGCCCCGCGGATACGCAGTATTTT
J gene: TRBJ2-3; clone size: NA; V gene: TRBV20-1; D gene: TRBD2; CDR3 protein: CSALLAGEGPDTQYF; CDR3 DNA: TGCAGTGCCTTACTAGCGGGAGAGGGCCCAGATACGCAGTATTTT
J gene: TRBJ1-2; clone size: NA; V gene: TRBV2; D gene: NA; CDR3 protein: CASMGTATGYGYTF; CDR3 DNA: TGTGCCAGCATGGGTACGGCGACGGGTTATGGCTACACCTTC
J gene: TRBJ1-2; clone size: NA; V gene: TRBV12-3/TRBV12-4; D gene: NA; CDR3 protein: CASSLTSAGYGYTF; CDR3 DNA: TGTGCCAGCAGTTTAACTTCGGCAGGGTATGGCTACACCTTC
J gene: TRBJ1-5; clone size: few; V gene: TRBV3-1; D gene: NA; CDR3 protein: CASSQGSNQPQHF; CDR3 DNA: TGTGCCAGCTCACAGGGAAGCAATCAGCCCCAGCATTTT
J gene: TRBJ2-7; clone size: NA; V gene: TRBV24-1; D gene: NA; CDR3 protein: CATSDEYYEQYF; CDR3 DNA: TGTGCCACCAGTGATGAATACTACGAGCAGTACTTC
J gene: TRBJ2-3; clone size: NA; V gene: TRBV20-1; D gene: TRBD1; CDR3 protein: CSARDRTGGTDTQYF; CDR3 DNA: TGCAGTGCTAGAGATAGGACAGGAGGCACAGATACGCAGTATTTT
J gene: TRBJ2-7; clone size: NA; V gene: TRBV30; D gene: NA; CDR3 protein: CAWSTHDYEQYF; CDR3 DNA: TGTGCCTGGTCCACGCACGACTACGAGCAGTACTTC
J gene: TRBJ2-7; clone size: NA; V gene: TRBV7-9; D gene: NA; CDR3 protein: CASSWGTGLAGEQYF; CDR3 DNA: TGTGCCAGCAGCTGGGGCACGGGCCTAGCCGGGGAGCAGTACTTC
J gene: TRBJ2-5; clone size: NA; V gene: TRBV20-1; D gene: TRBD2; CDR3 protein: CSASGRTETQYF; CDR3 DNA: TGCAGTGCTAGCGGGAGGACAGAGACCCAGTACTTC
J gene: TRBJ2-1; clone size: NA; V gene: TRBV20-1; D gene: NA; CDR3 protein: CSARGAVNNEQFF; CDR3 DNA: TGCAGTGCTAGAGGCGCGGTTAACAATGAGCAGTTCTTC
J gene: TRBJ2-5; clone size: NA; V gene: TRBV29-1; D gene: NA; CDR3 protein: CSVAGVGETQYF; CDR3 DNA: TGCAGCGTTGCAGGGGTCGGAGAGACCCAGTACTTC
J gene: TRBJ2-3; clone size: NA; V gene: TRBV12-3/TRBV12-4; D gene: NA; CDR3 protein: CASSLWGTDTQYF; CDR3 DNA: TGTGCCAGCAGTTTATGGGGCACAGATACGCAGTATTTT